This T cell receptor beta chain was identified in a study of T cells in Graves' hyperthyroidism and ophthalmopathy. RNA transcripts provided the source from which TCR beta CDR3 regions were amplified. HTBI primers were the set used in a first-round RT-PCR of the TCR CDR3. Each CDR3 protein is one row after TCRdb ran MiXCR on the multiplex PCR reads. The sample carries approximately 530,000 distinct CDR3 sequences, 15% to 20% recorded once. This clonotype was recorded a few times. Its antigen remains unidentified. Study-level points and caveats: In blood, most of the thyroid clonotypes expanded above 0.001 were also present.

Patients counted as stable if ophthalmopathy did not develop within 18 months. Fresh peripheral blood, about 10 ml of it, supplied the PBMCs. The CDR3 is made up of 16 amino acids. Germline loops: CDR1 KGHDR, CDR2 SFDVKD. The V gene lost 4 bases and the J gene lost 4 bases, with 15 bases spanning the gap. This chain links TRBV24-1 with TRBJ2-2, with D maybe TRBD2 (6 bases). This sequence was found in a woman aged 18-35 years with Graves' hyperthyroidism. The sample taken for sequencing was blood. Here the CDR3 reads CATSDISREATGELFF. CDR3 nucleotides: TGTGCCACCAGTGACATCTCCAGGGAGGCCACCGGGGAGCTGTTTTTT.